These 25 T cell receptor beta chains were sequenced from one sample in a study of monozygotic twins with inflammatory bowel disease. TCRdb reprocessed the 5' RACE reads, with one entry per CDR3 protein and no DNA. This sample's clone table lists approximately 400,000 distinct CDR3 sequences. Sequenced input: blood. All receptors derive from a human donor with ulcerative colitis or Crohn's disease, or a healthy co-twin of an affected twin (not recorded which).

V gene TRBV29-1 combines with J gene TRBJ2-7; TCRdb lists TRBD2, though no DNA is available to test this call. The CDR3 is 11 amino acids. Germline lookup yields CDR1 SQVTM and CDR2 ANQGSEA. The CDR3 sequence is CSAGWGYEQYF.

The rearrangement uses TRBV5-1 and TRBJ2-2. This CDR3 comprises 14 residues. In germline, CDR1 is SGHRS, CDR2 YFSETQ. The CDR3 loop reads CASRRTTDTGELFF.

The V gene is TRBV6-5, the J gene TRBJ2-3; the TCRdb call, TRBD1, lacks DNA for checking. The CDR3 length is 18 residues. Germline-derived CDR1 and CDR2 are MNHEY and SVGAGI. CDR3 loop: CASSLRRTGVGHTDTQYF.

The CDR3 reads CASSKDRGRVIQYF. The chain uses TRBV5-6 and TRBJ2-4; TCRdb picks TRBD1, but there is no DNA to check that call. Germline V CDR1 and CDR2: SGHDT, YYEEEE. The CDR3 consists of 14 residues.

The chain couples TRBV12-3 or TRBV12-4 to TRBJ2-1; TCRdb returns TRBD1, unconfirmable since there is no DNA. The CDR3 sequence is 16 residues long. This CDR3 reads CASSFRQGRSYNEQFF.

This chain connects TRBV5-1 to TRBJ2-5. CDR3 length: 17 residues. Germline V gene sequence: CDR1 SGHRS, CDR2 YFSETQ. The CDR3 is CASSKDGRVRIQETQYF.

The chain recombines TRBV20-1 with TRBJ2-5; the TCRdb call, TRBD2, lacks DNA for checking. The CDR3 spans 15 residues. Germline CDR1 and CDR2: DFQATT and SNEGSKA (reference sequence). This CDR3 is CNARVRRGIQETQYF.

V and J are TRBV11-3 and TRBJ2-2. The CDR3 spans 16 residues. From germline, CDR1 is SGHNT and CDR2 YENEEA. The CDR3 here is CASSLSTYSNTGELFF.

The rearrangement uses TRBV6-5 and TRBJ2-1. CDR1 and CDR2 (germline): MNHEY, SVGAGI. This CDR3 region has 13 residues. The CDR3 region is CASRVTSYNEQFF.

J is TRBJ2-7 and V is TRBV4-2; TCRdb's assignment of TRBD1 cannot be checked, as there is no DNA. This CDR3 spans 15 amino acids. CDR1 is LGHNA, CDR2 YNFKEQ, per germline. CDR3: CASSQDWQGRDEQYF.

CDR3 sequence reads: CASSQDVSGGAGDTQYF. The J gene is TRBJ2-3, the V gene TRBV4-2; TCRdb selects TRBD1, and the lack of DNA leaves this call unchecked. Germline lookup yields CDR1 LGHNA and CDR2 YNFKEQ. This CDR3 contains 17 residues.

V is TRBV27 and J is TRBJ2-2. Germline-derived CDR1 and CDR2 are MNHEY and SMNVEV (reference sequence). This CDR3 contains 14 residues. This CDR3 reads CASSFEVISGELFF.

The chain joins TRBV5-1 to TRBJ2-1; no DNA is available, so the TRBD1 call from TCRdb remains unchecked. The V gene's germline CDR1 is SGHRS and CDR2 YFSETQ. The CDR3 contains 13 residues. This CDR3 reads CASGGSDYNEQFF.

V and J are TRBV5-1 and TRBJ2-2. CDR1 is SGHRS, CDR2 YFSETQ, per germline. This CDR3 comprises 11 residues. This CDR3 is CASGLQGELFF. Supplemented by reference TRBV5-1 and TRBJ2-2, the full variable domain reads KAGVTQTPRYLIKTRGQQVTLSCSPISGHRSVSWYQQTPGQGLQFLFEYFSETQRNKGNFPGRFSGRQFSNSRSEMNVSTLELGDSALYLCASGLQGELFFGEGSRLTVL.

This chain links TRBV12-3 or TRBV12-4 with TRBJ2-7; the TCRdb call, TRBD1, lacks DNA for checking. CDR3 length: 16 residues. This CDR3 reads CASSPDRGRSSYEQYF.

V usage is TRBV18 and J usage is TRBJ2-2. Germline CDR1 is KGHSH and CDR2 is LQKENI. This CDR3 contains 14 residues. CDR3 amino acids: CASSPRGFTGELFF.

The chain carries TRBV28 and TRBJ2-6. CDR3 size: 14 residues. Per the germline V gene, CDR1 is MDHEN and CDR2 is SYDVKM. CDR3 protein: CATNTHSGANVLTF.

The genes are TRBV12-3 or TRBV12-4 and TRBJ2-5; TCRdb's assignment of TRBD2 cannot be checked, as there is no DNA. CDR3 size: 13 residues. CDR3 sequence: CASSFLRVETQYF.

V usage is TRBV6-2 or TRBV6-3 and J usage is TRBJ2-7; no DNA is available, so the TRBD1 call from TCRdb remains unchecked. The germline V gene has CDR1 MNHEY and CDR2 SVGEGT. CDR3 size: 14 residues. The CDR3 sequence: CASSYRDTYYEQYF.

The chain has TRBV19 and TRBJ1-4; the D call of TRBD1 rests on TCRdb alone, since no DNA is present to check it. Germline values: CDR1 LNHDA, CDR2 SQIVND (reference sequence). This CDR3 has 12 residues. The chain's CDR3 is CATRAWTEKLFF.

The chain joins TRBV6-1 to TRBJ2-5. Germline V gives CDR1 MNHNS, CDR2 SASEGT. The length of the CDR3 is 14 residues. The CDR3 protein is CASSEVRDLKTQYF.

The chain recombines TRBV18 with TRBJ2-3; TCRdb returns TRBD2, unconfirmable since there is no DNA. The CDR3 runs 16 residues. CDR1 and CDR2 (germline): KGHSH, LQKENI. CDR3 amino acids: CASSPGLAGGLNTQYF.

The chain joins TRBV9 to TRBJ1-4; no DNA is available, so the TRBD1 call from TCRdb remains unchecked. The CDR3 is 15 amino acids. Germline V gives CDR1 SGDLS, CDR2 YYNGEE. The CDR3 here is CASSVGTGRTEKLFF. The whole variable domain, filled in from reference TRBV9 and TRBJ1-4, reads DSGVTQTPKHLITATGQRVTLRCSPRSGDLSVYWYQQSLDQGLQFLIQYYNGEERAKGNILERFSAQQFPDLHSELNLSSLELGDSALYFCASSVGTGRTEKLFFGSGTQLSVL.

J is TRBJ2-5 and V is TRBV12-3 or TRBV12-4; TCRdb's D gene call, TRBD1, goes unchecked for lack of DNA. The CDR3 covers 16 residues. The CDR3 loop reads CASSLVGGVGGETQYF.

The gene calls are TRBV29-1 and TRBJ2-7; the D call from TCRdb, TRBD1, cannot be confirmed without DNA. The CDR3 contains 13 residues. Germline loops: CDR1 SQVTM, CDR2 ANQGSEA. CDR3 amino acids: CSVEAGTVYEQYF.